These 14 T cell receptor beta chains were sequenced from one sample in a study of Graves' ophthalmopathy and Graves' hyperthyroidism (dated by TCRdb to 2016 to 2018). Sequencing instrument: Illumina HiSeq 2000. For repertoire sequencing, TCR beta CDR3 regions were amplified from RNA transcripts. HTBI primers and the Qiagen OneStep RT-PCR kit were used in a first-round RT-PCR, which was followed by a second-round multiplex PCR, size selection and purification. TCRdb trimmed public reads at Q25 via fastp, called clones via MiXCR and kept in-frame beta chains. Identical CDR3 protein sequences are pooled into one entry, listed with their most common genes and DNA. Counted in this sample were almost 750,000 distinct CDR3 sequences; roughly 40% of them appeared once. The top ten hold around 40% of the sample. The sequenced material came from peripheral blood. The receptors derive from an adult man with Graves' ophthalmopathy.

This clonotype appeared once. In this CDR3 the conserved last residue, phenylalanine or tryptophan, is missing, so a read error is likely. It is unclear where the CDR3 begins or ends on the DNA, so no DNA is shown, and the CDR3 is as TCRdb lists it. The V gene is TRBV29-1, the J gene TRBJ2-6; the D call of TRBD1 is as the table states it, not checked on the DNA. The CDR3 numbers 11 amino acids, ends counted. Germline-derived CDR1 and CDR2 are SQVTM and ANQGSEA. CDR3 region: CSVDRQNSGGQ.

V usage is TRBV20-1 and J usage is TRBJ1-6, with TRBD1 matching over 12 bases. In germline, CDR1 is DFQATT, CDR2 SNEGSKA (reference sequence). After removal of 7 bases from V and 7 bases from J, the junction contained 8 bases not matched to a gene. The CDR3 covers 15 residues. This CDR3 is CSVGTGGETNSPLHF. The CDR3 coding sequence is TGCAGTGTCGGGACAGGGGGCGAGACCAATTCACCCCTCCACTTT.

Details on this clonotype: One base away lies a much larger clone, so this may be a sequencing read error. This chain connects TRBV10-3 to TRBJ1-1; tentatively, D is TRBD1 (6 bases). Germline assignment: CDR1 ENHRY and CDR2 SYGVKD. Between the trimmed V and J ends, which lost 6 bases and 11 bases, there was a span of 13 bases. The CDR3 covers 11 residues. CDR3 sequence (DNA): TGTGCCATCAGCCGTGGGGGGCACGCTTTCTTT. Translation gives CAISRGGHAFF.

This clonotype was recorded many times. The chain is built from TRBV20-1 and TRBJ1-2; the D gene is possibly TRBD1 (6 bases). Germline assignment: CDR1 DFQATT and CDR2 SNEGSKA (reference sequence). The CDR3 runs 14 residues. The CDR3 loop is CRPGGAGTNYGYTF. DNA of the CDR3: TGCAGACCGGGGGGGGCAGGGACTAACTATGGCTACACCTTC.

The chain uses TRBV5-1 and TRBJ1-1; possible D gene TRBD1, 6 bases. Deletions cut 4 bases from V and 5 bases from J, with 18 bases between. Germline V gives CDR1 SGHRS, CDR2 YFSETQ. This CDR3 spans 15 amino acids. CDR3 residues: CASSPFKGRGTEAFF. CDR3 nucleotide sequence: TGCGCCAGCAGCCCATTCAAAGGAAGGGGGACTGAAGCTTTCTTT.

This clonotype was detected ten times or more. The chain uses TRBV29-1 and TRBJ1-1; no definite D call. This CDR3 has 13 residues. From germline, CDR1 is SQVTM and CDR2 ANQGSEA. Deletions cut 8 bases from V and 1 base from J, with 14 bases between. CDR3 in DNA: TGCAGCACGATGGACTTGCGGAACACTGAAGCTTTCTTT. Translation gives CSTMDLRNTEAFF.

As DNA, the CDR3 is TGTGCCAGCAGTTACCTCGGATCAATCTACGAGCAGTACTTC. This codes for CASSYLGSIYEQYF. The chain joins TRBV2 to TRBJ2-7; no clear D. CDR1 SNHLY and CDR2 FYNNEI come from the germline V gene. The CDR3 contains 14 residues. The germline V and J ends were trimmed by 5 bases and 3 bases, with 14 bases remaining between them.

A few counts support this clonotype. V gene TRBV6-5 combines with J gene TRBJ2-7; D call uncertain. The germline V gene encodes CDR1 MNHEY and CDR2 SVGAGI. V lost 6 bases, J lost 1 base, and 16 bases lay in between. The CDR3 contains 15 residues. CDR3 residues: CASSRLPRGSYEQYF. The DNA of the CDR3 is TGTGCCAGCAGCCGACTTCCTAGAGGTTCCTACGAGCAGTACTTC.

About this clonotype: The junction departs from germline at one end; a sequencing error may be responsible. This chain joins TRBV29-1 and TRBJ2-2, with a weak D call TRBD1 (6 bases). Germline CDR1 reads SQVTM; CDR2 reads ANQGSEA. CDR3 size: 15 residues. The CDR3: CSVEEAGVNTGELSW. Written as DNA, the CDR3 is TGCAGCGTTGAAGAAGCAGGGGTGAACACCGGGGAGCTGTCTTGG.

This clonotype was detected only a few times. The CDR3 DNA reads as TGTGCCAGCAGTACTACGGGACAGGGACATAGCAATCAGCCCCAGCATTTT. This encodes CASSTTGQGHSNQPQHF. The J gene is TRBJ1-5, the V gene TRBV6-5; 9 nucleotides align to TRBD1. This CDR3 contains 17 residues. V dropped 5 bases and J dropped 0; count of bases not matched to a gene: 8. In germline, CDR1 is MNHEY, CDR2 SVGAGI.

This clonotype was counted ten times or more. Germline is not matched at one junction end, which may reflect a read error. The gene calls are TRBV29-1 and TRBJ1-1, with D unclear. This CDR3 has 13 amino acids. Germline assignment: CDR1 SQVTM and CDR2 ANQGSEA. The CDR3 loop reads CSFEDGLNTEAFF. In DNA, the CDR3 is TGCAGCTTTGAGGACGGGTTGAACACTGAAGCTTTCTTT.

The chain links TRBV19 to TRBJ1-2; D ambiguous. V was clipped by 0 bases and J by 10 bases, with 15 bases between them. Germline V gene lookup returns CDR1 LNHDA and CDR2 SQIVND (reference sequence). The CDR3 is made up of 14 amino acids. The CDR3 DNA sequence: TGTGCCAGTAGTATAGACAGATCCACTCGTGACTACACCTTC. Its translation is CASSIDRSTRDYTF.

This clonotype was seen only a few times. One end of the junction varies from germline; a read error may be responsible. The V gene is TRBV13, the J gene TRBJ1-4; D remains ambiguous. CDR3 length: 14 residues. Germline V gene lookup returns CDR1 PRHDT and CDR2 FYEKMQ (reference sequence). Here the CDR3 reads CASSLAASNEKLFF. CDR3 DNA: TGTGCCAGCAGTTTAGCAGCGTCTAATGAAAAACTGTTTTTT.

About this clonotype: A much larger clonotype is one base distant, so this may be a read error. CDR3 sequence: CASGSDRAGYGYTF. The CDR3 DNA is TGTGCCAGTGGGTCGGACAGGGCAGGCTATGGCTACACCTTC. This chain connects TRBV19 to TRBJ1-2, with 8 positions matching TRBD1. V lost 8 bases, J lost 4 bases, and 9 bases stayed unmatched. Germline CDR1 reads LNHDA; CDR2 reads SQIVND (reference sequence). The CDR3 sequence is 14 residues long.